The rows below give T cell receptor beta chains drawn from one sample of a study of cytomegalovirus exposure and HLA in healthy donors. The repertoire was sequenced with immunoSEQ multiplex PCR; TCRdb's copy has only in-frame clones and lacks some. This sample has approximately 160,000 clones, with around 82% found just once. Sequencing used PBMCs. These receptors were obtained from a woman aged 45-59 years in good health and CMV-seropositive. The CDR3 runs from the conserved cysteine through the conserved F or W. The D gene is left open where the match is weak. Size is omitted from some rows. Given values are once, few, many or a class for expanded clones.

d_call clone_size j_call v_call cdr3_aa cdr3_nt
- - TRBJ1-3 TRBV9 CASSESGYSGNTIYF TGTGCCAGCAGCGAGTCGGGGTACTCTGGAAACACCATATATTTT
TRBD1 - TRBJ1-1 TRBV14 CASSQVRGPTEAFF TGTGCCAGCAGCCAGGTCAGGGGGCCCACTGAAGCTTTCTTT
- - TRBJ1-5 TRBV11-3 CASSWGGIDSNQPQHF TGTGCCAGCAGTTGGGGGGGGATCGATAGCAATCAGCCCCAGCATTTT
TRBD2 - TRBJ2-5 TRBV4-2 CASSRTSGGIQETQYF TGTGCCAGCAGCCGAACTAGCGGGGGTATTCAAGAGACCCAGTACTTC
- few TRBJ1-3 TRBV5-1 CASSLEVSGSGNTIYF TGCGCCAGCAGCTTGGAGGTCAGCGGCTCTGGAAACACCATATATTTT
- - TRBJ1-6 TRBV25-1 CASSQRGQDNSPLHF TGTGCCAGCAGTCAGCGGGGGCAAGATAATTCACCCCTCCACTTT
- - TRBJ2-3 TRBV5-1 CASMRTDTQYF TGCGCCAGCATGAGGACAGATACGCAGTATTTT
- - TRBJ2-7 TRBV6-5 CASSRDFKTGEQYF TGTGCCAGCAGTCGGGACTTTAAGACCGGAGAGCAGTACTTC
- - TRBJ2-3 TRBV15 CATSREENTDTQYF TGTGCCACCAGCAGAGAGGAGAACACAGATACGCAGTATTTT
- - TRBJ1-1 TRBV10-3 CAIRVRLNTEAFF TGTGCCATCAGGGTTCGGTTGAACACTGAAGCTTTCTTT
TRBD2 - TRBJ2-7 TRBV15 CATSRGLATDYEQYF TGTGCCACCAGCAGGGGACTAGCGACAGATTACGAGCAGTACTTC
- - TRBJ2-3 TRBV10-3 CAISGRITDTQYF TGTGCCATCAGTGGCAGGATCACAGATACGCAGTATTTT